These 13 T cell receptor beta chains originate from one sample sequenced in a study of T cells in Graves' hyperthyroidism and ophthalmopathy. Amplified TCR beta CDR3 regions derived from RNA transcripts. When the TCR CDR3 underwent first-round RT-PCR, the HTBI primer set was used. TCRdb recomputed calls from the multiplex PCR reads with MiXCR, one row per CDR3 protein. The sample has about 640,000 distinct CDR3 sequences; less than 25% are singletons. Material: blood. These receptor sequences come from a man aged 25-45 years with Graves' ophthalmopathy.

This clonotype was picked up a small number of times. The rearrangement joins TRBV20-1 to TRBJ2-5; 12 bases align to TRBD2. Germline CDR1 and CDR2: DFQATT and SNEGSKA (reference sequence). Unmatched junction bases numbered 7, after V lost 5 bases and J lost 0 bases. This CDR3 is 16 amino acids long. The CDR3 DNA is TGCAGTGCTCATTCCGGGACTAGCGGGTACCAAGAGACCCAGTACTTC. It encodes CSAHSGTSGYQETQYF.

This chain links TRBV11-1 with TRBJ2-3, with D perhaps TRBD2 (5 bases). The CDR3 contains 15 residues. The germline V gene encodes CDR1 SGHAT and CDR2 FQDESV (reference sequence). Trimming shortened V by 4 bases and J by 8 bases, and 19 bases separated the two germline ends. CDR3 amino acids: CASSSDLSGIGTQYF. The CDR3 DNA is TGTGCCAGCAGCTCGGACCTCTCCGGGATAGGTACGCAGTATTTT.

This clonotype came up many times. The rearrangement joins TRBV3-1 to TRBJ2-5; 10 positions agree with TRBD2. The length of the CDR3 is 15 residues. Trimming at V came to 6 bases and at J to 5 bases, leaving 9 bases not matched to a gene. Per germline, CDR1 LGHDT and CDR2 YNNKEL (reference sequence). CDR3 DNA: TGTGCCAGCAGTCTTATAGCGGGAGGCGGGGAGACCCAGTACTTC. Encoded protein: CASSLIAGGGETQYF.

This rearrangement joins TRBV29-1 to TRBJ2-1; D is perhaps TRBD1 or TRBD2 (7 bases each). This CDR3 is 13 amino acids long. CDR1 and CDR2 (germline): SQVTM, ANQGSEA. V lost 1 base and J lost 7, with 11 bases in between. The CDR3 bases are TGCAGCGTTGAAGCAGGGGGGGGTAATGAGCAGTTCTTC. Its translation: CSVEAGGGNEQFF.

This clonotype was found a few times. A much larger clonotype is one base distant, so this may be a read error. The chain couples TRBV20-1 to TRBJ1-1; D uncertain. Germline V CDR1 and CDR2: DFQATT, SNEGSKA (reference sequence). The CDR3 totals 11 residues. The V end lost 6 bases, the J end lost 1 base, and 6 bases lay between the germline ends. The chain's CDR3 is CSASGNTEAFF. The CDR3 DNA reads TGCAGTGCCTCAGGGAACACTGAAGCTTTCTTT.

This clonotype occurred many times. The chain joins TRBV4-3 to TRBJ2-3; D might be TRBD1 (5 bases). CDR1 and CDR2 from the germline V gene are LGHNA and YSLEER. The germline V and J ends were trimmed by 0 bases and 3 bases, with 10 bases remaining between them. The CDR3 runs to 15 residues. Written as DNA, the CDR3 is TGCGCCAGCAGCCAAGATTGGGGCGGTACAGATACGCAGTATTTT. It codes for CASSQDWGGTDTQYF.

The chain is built from TRBV7-9 and TRBJ1-2; D gene ambiguous. Germline-derived CDR1 and CDR2 are SEHNR and FQNEAQ (reference sequence). The CDR3 loop spans 14 amino acids. Trimming removed 2 bases at V and 6 bases at J, with 13 bases between. The CDR3 DNA is TGTGCCAGCAGCTTATTCCCCACAGAACATGGCTACACCTTC. Protein sequence: CASSLFPTEHGYTF.

This clonotype was detected a few times. The gene calls are TRBV7-9 and TRBJ1-1, with D possibly matching TRBD1 (5 bases). The CDR3 contains 14 residues. Germline V gives CDR1 SEHNR, CDR2 FQNEAQ (reference sequence). The V end was cut by 5 bases, the J end by 4 bases, with 14 bases between. Here the CDR3 DNA reads TGTGCCAGCAGCCCGACACCGGGGGTCACTGAAGCTTTCTTT. Translation: CASSPTPGVTEAFF.

This clonotype was recorded a few times. The rearrangement uses TRBV27 and TRBJ2-3; the D gene is possibly TRBD2 (5 bases). The V end lost 10 bases, the J end lost 4 bases, and 18 bases lay between the germline ends. This CDR3 is built from 14 residues. CDR1 is MNHEY, CDR2 SMNVEV, per germline (reference sequence). CDR3: CATKPGVHPDTQYF. For the CDR3, the DNA is TGTGCCACCAAACCCGGGGTACATCCAGATACGCAGTATTTT.

This clonotype was seen many times. This chain connects TRBV11-2 to TRBJ2-7, with TRBD2 identical over 9 bases. CDR1 and CDR2 from the germline V gene are SGHAT and FQNNGV. Trimming removed 2 bases from V and 7 bases from J; junction bases left unmatched: 6. CDR3 length: 14 residues. The CDR3 sequence is CASSLIRLAGEQYF. The CDR3 region has the DNA TGTGCCAGCAGCTTAATAAGGCTAGCGGGGGAGCAGTACTTC.

This clonotype was observed many times. The genes are TRBV27 and TRBJ2-1; D uncertain. The CDR3 contains 16 residues. Trimming pared 0 bases from V and 7 bases from J, leaving 16 bases between. Germline V gene data show CDR1 as MNHEY and CDR2 as SMNVEV (reference sequence). Here the CDR3 reads CASSLSAQDQGNEQFF. The CDR3 coding sequence is TGTGCCAGCAGTTTATCTGCTCAAGATCAAGGGAATGAGCAGTTCTTC.

This clonotype has at least ten counts. The genes are TRBV5-1 and TRBJ2-7; tentatively, D is TRBD1 (6 bases). The CDR3 length is 15 residues. From germline, CDR1 is SGHRS and CDR2 YFSETQ. V was trimmed by 4 bases and J by 0 bases, leaving 14 bases between them. The CDR3 sequence is CASSPRRDISYEQYF. The CDR3 nucleotides read TGCGCCAGCAGCCCAAGACGGGACATCTCCTACGAGCAGTACTTC. The variable domain in full, completed from reference TRBV5-1 and TRBJ2-7, reads KAGVTQTPRYLIKTRGQQVTLSCSPISGHRSVSWYQQTPGQGLQFLFEYFSETQRNKGNFPGRFSGRQFSNSRSEMNVSTLELGDSALYLCASSPRRDISYEQYFGPGTRLTVT.

The chain carries TRBV10-2 and TRBJ1-5, with 7 positions matching TRBD1. The CDR3 extends over 14 amino acids. CDR1 WSHSY and CDR2 SAAADI come from the germline V gene. Trimming cost V 7 bases and J 5 bases; bases outside gene matches: 8. The CDR3 coding sequence is TGCGCCAGCAAGGACAGGAGAATCGATCAGCCCCAGCATTTT. Protein product: CASKDRRIDQPQHF.